The 18 T cell receptor beta chains below were found in one sample sequenced in a study of CD8+ T cells in alopecia areata. Sequencing used cDNA as its template, made by extracting RNA and reverse transcribing it. Clones were sequenced by immunoSEQ multiplex PCR, and TCRdb holds only the in-frame ones, with some missing. The table shows under 250,000 clones, with more than 60% occurring only once. Treatment in this sample: oral pan-JAK inhibitor, 5-10 mg twice daily. The sequencing used CD4+ T cells sorted from blood, collected at week 44, from a patient treated with tofacitinib. The receptors come from a human donor with alopecia areata.

This rearrangement joins TRBV4-3 to TRBJ2-3, with D perhaps TRBD2 (6 bases). V was pared by 0 bases and J by 1 base, with 8 bases between. This CDR3 has 15 residues. CDR1 LGHNA and CDR2 YSLEER come from the germline V gene. As DNA, the CDR3 is TGCGCCAGCAGCCAAGATTTAGCGGGCACAGATACGCAGTATTTT. Its protein product is CASSQDLAGTDTQYF.

J is TRBJ1-1 and V is TRBV29-1; no reliable D call. Per germline, CDR1 SQVTM and CDR2 ANQGSEA. Trimming shortened V by 8 bases and J by 2 bases, and 18 bases separated the two germline ends. This CDR3 contains 14 residues. In nucleotides, the CDR3 is TGCAGCTCTCGACGGAGTATTACCAACACTGAAGCTTTCTTT. This gives the protein CSSRRSITNTEAFF.

This clone has just one count. The gene calls are TRBV4-3 and TRBJ1-2; 7 nucleotides match TRBD1. The CDR3 runs 15 residues. Germline V gene sequence: CDR1 LGHNA, CDR2 YSLEER. The V segment lost 0 bases and the J segment 5 bases; nucleotides outside the gene matches: 6. CDR3 sequence reads: CASSQEAGQSYGYTF. DNA of the CDR3: TGCGCCAGCAGCCAAGAGGCGGGACAGTCATATGGCTACACCTTC.

A few counts support this clone. V and J are TRBV27 and TRBJ2-6, with D hard to call. Germline values: CDR1 MNHEY, CDR2 SMNVEV (reference sequence). CDR3 length: 17 residues. Trimming took 4 bases from V and 0 from J, leaving 13 bases between them. The CDR3 loop is CASSSALFGSGANVLTF. CDR3 in DNA: TGTGCCAGCAGTTCCGCCCTTTTTGGCTCTGGGGCCAACGTCCTGACTTTC.

The chain combines TRBV27 with TRBJ1-5, with D maybe TRBD1 (5 bases). V was pared by 6 bases and J by 4 bases, with 16 bases between. The CDR3 has 15 residues. The germline V gene has CDR1 MNHEY and CDR2 SMNVEV (reference sequence). DNA for the CDR3: TGTGCCAGCAGGCCCGAAGACAGAACTAATCAGCCCCAGCATTTT. Translating it yields CASRPEDRTNQPQHF.

The rearrangement links TRBV27 to TRBJ1-6; no clear D. The germline V gene has CDR1 MNHEY and CDR2 SMNVEV (reference sequence). Between the trimmed V and J ends, which lost 2 bases and 7 bases, there was a span of 9 bases. The CDR3 has 14 amino acids. CDR3 protein: CASSLVRENSPLHF. The CDR3 region has the DNA TGTGCCAGCAGTTTAGTACGGGAGAATTCACCCCTCCACTTT.

V and J are TRBV5-1 and TRBJ2-1, with D perhaps matching TRBD2 (5 bases). V was trimmed by 0 bases and J by 2 bases, leaving 15 bases between them. In germline, CDR1 is SGHRS, CDR2 YFSETQ. The CDR3 sequence is 17 residues long. DNA of the CDR3: TGCGCCAGCAGCTTGGACGAGGGAGCGTCGCCCTACAATGAGCAGTTCTTC. The encoded protein is CASSLDEGASPYNEQFF.

There are a few counts of this clone. The V call is TRBV19, the J call TRBJ1-5, with unresolved D. Per the germline V gene, CDR1 is LNHDA and CDR2 is SQIVND (reference sequence). The V end was cut by 8 bases, the J end by 7 bases, with 12 bases between. The CDR3 sequence is 12 residues long. The DNA of the CDR3 is TGTGCCAGTCACGACCCGCGGCAGCCCCAGCATTTT. This codes for CASHDPRQPQHF.

About this clone itself: The same CDR3 is also encoded by other DNA sequences in this sample. The chain employs TRBV29-1 and TRBJ1-5; 7 bases are shared with TRBD1. The germline gives CDR1 SQVTM, CDR2 ANQGSEA. CDR3 size: 13 residues. V trimming: 6 bases; J trimming: 2 bases; junction bases outside the gene matches: 4. The CDR3 coding sequence is TGCAGCGTCACCCAGGGGGGCAATCAGCCCCAGCATTTT. It encodes CSVTQGGNQPQHF. Filled out from reference TRBV29-1 and TRBJ1-5, the complete variable domain reads SAVISQKPSRDICQRGTSLTIQCQVDSQVTMMFWYRQQPGQSLTLIATANQGSEATYESGFVIDKFPISRPNLTFSTLTVSNMSPEDSSIYLCSVTQGGNQPQHFGDGTRLSIL.

About this clone: The junction shows a germline mismatch at one end, possibly a read error. The chain is built from TRBV30 and TRBJ2-3, with D tentatively TRBD1 or TRBD2 (6 bases each). Germline lookup yields CDR1 GTSNPN and CDR2 SVGIG (reference sequence). The CDR3 has 12 residues. CDR3 amino acids: CAWSGGTDTQYF. The CDR3 nucleotides read TGTGCCTGGAGCGGGGGCACCGATACGCAGTATTTT.

V gene TRBV7-3 combines with J gene TRBJ1-6, with a possible D match to TRBD1 (6 bases). The CDR3 runs to 14 residues. The germline V gene encodes CDR1 SGHTA and CDR2 FQGTGA. V was pared by 5 bases and J by 5 bases, with 10 bases between. In DNA, the CDR3 is TGTGCCAGCAGCCAACAGGGCGATAATTCACCCCTCCACTTT. It codes for CASSQQGDNSPLHF. Combining the CDR3 with reference TRBV7-3 and TRBJ1-6 gives the whole variable domain GAGVSQTPSNKVTEKGKYVELRCDPISGHTALYWYRQSLGQGPEFLIYFQGTGAADDSGLPNDRFFAVRPEGSVSTLKIQRTERGDSAVYLCASSQQGDNSPLHFGNGTRLTVT.

The chain is built from TRBV29-1 and TRBJ2-1; possible D gene TRBD2, 7 bases. Per germline, CDR1 SQVTM and CDR2 ANQGSEA. This CDR3 is 14 amino acids long. With 7 bases removed from V and 1 base from J, the gap between germline ends came to 14 bases. The CDR3 DNA reads TGCAGCGCAACAGAGGGGGGGTCCTACAATGAGCAGTTCTTC. Its translation: CSATEGGSYNEQFF.

The rearrangement links TRBV4-3 to TRBJ2-5; TRBD2 might be the D (5 bases). Trimming took off 4 bases at V and 5 bases at J, with 11 bases between the two ends. Germline V gene lookup returns CDR1 LGHNA and CDR2 YSLEER. The CDR3 runs to 13 residues. The DNA of the CDR3 is TGCGCCAGCAGCCCCCGGGAAGGGGAGACCCAGTACTTC. It translates to CASSPREGETQYF.

The chain combines TRBV5-1 with TRBJ2-3; TRBD1 might be the D (5 bases). Germline assignment: CDR1 SGHRS and CDR2 YFSETQ. The ends were cut back, 2 bases at V and 4 bases at J, with 11 bases in the middle. CDR3 length: 14 amino acids. The CDR3 DNA follows: TGCGCCAGCAGCTTTGGACAAGAAGCAGATACGCAGTATTTT. Amino acids: CASSFGQEADTQYF.

This clone was detected only a few times. The rearrangement uses TRBV29-1 and TRBJ1-1, with a weak D call TRBD1 (5 bases). Looked up from germline, CDR1 is SQVTM and CDR2 is ANQGSEA. The CDR3 has 12 amino acids. As DNA, the CDR3 is TGCACTGGGGCAGAAATGAACACTGAAGCTTTCTTT. Protein: CTGAEMNTEAFF.

This clone appeared a few times. The V call is TRBV9, the J call TRBJ2-3; 8 bases are a match to TRBD2. The CDR3 covers 18 residues. Germline V gives CDR1 SGDLS, CDR2 YYNGEE. Losses at the gene ends were 2 bases for V and 2 bases for J; bases not matched to a gene: 13. In DNA, the CDR3 is TGTGCCAGCAGCGTCTCCCCCCGGAGCGGGGGTAACACAGATACGCAGTATTTT. Encoded protein: CASSVSPRSGGNTDTQYF.

The chain carries TRBV11-2 and TRBJ2-1; 7 positions match TRBD2. V lost 5 bases to trimming and J lost 0 bases; unmatched junction nucleotides: 4. CDR1 is SGHAT and CDR2 is FQNNGV in the germline V gene. This CDR3 spans 15 amino acids. The CDR3 region is CASSLAASSYNEQFF. Here the CDR3 DNA reads TGTGCCAGCAGCCTAGCGGCCAGCTCCTACAATGAGCAGTTCTTC. The whole variable domain, remainder taken from reference TRBV11-2 and TRBJ2-1, is EAGVAQSPRYKIIEKRQSVAFWCNPISGHATLYWYQQILGQGPKLLIQFQNNGVVDDSQLPKDRFSAERLKGVDSTLKIQPAKLEDSAVYLCASSLAASSYNEQFFGPGTRLTVL.

The chain couples TRBV2 to TRBJ1-4; D gene uncertain. CDR1 is SNHLY, CDR2 FYNNEI, per germline. Trimming shortened V by 7 bases and J by 9 bases, and 15 bases separated the two germline ends. This CDR3 has 13 residues. The CDR3 is CASNGSLRQKLFF. The CDR3, as DNA: TGTGCCAGCAACGGGAGCCTTCGACAAAAACTGTTTTTT.